The 6 T cell receptor beta chains in this list originate from one sample, sequenced in a study of blood T cell repertoires in COVID-19. Libraries were prepared by immunoSEQ multiplex PCR; TCRdb keeps only in-frame clonotypes and omits some of them. The repertoire holds under 170,000 clones, with roughly 87% as singletons. The sample consisted of peripheral blood. All receptors derive from a woman aged 55-75 years with active or convalescent COVID-19.

This clone occurred a few times. The chain uses TRBV12-3 or TRBV12-4 and TRBJ1-1, with unresolved D. Trimming removed 3 bases from V and 2 bases from J, with 7 bases in between. CDR3 length: 13 residues. The CDR3 coding sequence is TGTGCCAGCAGTTTTCAGCGAAACACTGAAGCTTTCTTT. Its protein product is CASSFQRNTEAFF.

The V gene is TRBV24-1, the J gene TRBJ2-3, with 9 bases fitting TRBD2. The germline CDR1 and CDR2 sequences are KGHDR and SFDVKD. There are 16 residues in the CDR3. Trimming removed 5 bases from V and 0 bases from J; junction bases left unmatched: 5. The CDR3 region has the DNA TGTGCCACCAGTGGGGGGCTAGCGGGGAGCACAGATACGCAGTATTTT. Its translation: CATSGGLAGSTDTQYF.

The chain has TRBV10-1 and TRBJ1-4; weak D call: TRBD1 (5 bases). Trimming removed 6 bases at V and 8 bases at J, with 22 bases between. Looked up from germline, CDR1 is WNHNN and CDR2 is SYGVQD (reference sequence). This CDR3 spans 16 amino acids. The CDR3 region has the DNA TGCGCCAGCAGCCTAGTTGATGGTGGGGCGAACGAAAAACTGTTTTTT. The encoded protein is CASSLVDGGANEKLFF.

The chain has TRBV4-2 and TRBJ1-1; D unclear. V was clipped by 1 base and J by 8 bases, with 14 bases between them. The CDR3 is 14 residues long. The germline V gene has CDR1 LGHNA and CDR2 YNFKEQ. In nucleotides, the CDR3 is TGTGCCAGCAGCCAAGGATACAGTTCCCCCGAAGCTTTCTTT. This sequence encodes CASSQGYSSPEAFF.

The CDR3 DNA follows: TGTGCCAGCAGGGTAATGACTAGCACAGATACGCAGTATTTT. Translation gives CASRVMTSTDTQYF. V is TRBV6-5 and J is TRBJ2-3; the D is unclear. This CDR3 comprises 14 residues. Germline V gene data show CDR1 as MNHEY and CDR2 as SVGAGI. V was trimmed by 6 bases and J by 0 bases, leaving 10 bases between them.

The count of this clone is one. The chain is built from TRBV4-3 and TRBJ2-2; 8 bases align to TRBD1. Germline V gene sequence: CDR1 LGHNA, CDR2 YSLEER. This CDR3 has 17 residues. J lost 6 bases, V lost 0 bases, and 9 bases had no gene match. Here the CDR3 DNA reads TGCGCCAGCAGCCAAGACGGAGGACAGGGTGTATCCGGGGAGCTGTTTTTT. Encoded protein: CASSQDGGQGVSGELFF.